The source of this TCR beta chain is a study of CD8+ T cells in alopecia areata. Investigators isolated RNA and reverse transcribed it into cDNA to act as the sequencing template. Data came from immunoSEQ multiplex PCR; TCRdb stores just in-frame clones and leaves some out. Altogether more than 200,000 clones are present, around 66% being singletons, with the ten largest covering 0.95% to 1.5%. The germline V gene encodes CDR1 SQVTM and CDR2 ANQGSEA. The CDR3 runs 15 residues. V dropped 4 bases and J dropped 1; count of bases not matched to a gene: 8. Treatment: oral pan-JAK inhibitor, 5-10 mg twice daily.

The specimen comprised CD4+ T cells sorted from blood, sampled around week 42, from a patient treated with tofacitinib. The genes are TRBV29-1 and TRBJ1-1; 8 positions agree with TRBD1. This clonotype was obtained from a human donor with alopecia areata. CDR3 loop: CSVAGQGQSNTEAFF. As DNA, the CDR3 is TGCAGCGTTGCCGGACAGGGTCAGTCGAACACTGAAGCTTTCTTT.